The text below deals with one T cell receptor beta chain. Time point defined: pretreatment peripheral blood. This specimen belongs to a study of PD-L1 blockade in urothelial cancer. Spike-ins of synthetic TCR analog templates went into each PCR. Here immunoSEQ multiplex PCR was the method, and the copy in TCRdb shows in-frame clones only, minus some. The data contain 55,000 to 75,000 clones, roughly 77% of them seen just once; the ten biggest clones take up over 1.5%. The material was PBMCs, obtained around atezolizumab (anti-PD-L1) treatment. The receptor was isolated from a man aged 65 to 85 with urothelial cancer.

The CDR3 sequence is CASSLPSGSFTDTQYF. The CDR3 bases are TGTGCCAGCAGCTTACCTAGCGGGTCGTTCACAGATACGCAGTATTTT. This chain connects TRBV11-2 to TRBJ2-3; 8 bases agree with TRBD2. CDR1 SGHAT and CDR2 FQNNGV come from the germline V gene. The CDR3 has 16 residues. V was clipped by 2 bases and J by 2 bases; unmatched bases: 6.